Following are 25 T cell receptor delta chains from one sample sequenced in a study of γδ T cells in repeated Plasmodium falciparum infection. TCRdb re-analyzed the multiplex PCR reads via CATT. This repertoire shows tens of thousands of delta-chain clones, approximately 1% found once; its top ten account for 7.5% to 10%. Flow sorting of PBMC yielded separate Vgamma9/Vdelta2+ and Vdelta2-negative gammadelta T cell populations for bulk repertoire analysis. The material sequenced was gamma-delta T cells from blood. The receptors were gathered from a pool of human donors (malaria-infected and uninfected, not separated).

This clone was observed a handful of times. TCRdb lists the protein of a much larger clone for this DNA, which differs at residue 13, so this is likely a read error; the protein given here is translated from the DNA itself. This chain joins TRDV2 and TRDJ1; TRDD3 matches 8 bases. TCRdb records no J gene; here it was assigned by comparing the DNA to germline. With 0 bases clipped from V and 0 bases from J, the junction kept 20 bases outside the gene matches. Germline V gene sequence: CDR1 GEAIGNYY, CDR2 EKD. The CDR3 loop spans 21 amino acids. The CDR3 DNA sequence: TGTGCCTGTGACACCAAATTCCTAGAAGGGATACGCAGCATCCACACCGATAAACTCATCTTT. Translated, it gives CACDTKFLEGIRSIHTDKLIF.

This clone came up many times. Additional DNA sequences in this sample encode the identical CDR3. Here the CDR3 reads CACDTVQPHWGIRPNHTDKLIF. The CDR3 nucleotides read TGTGCCTGTGACACCGTTCAACCCCACTGGGGGATACGCCCGAATCACACCGATAAACTCATCTTT. This chain links TRDV2 with TRDJ1; TRDD3 aligns across 13 bases. V trimming: 0 bases; J trimming: 0 bases; junction bases outside the gene matches: 18. CDR1 and CDR2 (germline): GEAIGNYY, EKD. The CDR3 loop spans 22 amino acids.

In its sample, this clone was seen a few times. This sequence is one base from a far larger clone and is likely a read error. Other DNA sequences in the same sample also yield this CDR3. The V call is TRDV1, the J call TRDJ1; D possibly corresponds to TRDD3 (5 bases). The CDR3 runs to 15 residues. Germline V gene lookup returns CDR1 TSWWSYY and CDR2 QGS. CDR3 loop: CALGETPHRRDHLIF. As DNA, the CDR3 is TGTGCCCTTGGGGAAACTCCTCACAGGAGGGATCACCTCATCTTT.

This clone has a handful of counts. Possible read error: a much larger clone is one base away. The rearrangement links TRDV1 to TRDJ1, with 9 bases lining up with TRDD3. TCRdb gives no J gene; it was assigned here by matching the DNA to germline. The CDR3 is made up of 22 amino acids. Looked up from germline, CDR1 is TSWWSYY and CDR2 is QGS. The trim removed 0 bases at V and 0 bases at J, leaving 20 bases unmatched. Here the CDR3 DNA reads TGTGCTCTTGGGGAACTAAGACTTCCCTTACTGGGGGACACTAAGTACACCGATAAACTCATCTTT. Its translation: CALGELRLPLLGDTKYTDKLIF.

This clone was picked up a small number of times. A single base is all that separates this from a far larger clone, so a read error is likely. The rearrangement joins TRDV1 to TRDJ1; weak D call: TRDD2 (5 bases). TCRdb does not report a J gene; here it was assigned by matching the DNA to germline references. The V end lost 5 bases, the J end lost 6 bases, and 16 bases lay between the germline ends. Germline lookup yields CDR1 TSWWSYY and CDR2 QGS. The CDR3 has 14 amino acids. The CDR3, as DNA: TGTGCTCTTGGGTTCCTCCACGTTCGGTATAAACTCATCTTT. Amino acids: CALGFLHVRYKLIF.

Comment on this clone: This likely came from a read error, as a far larger clone is one base away. Other DNA sequences in this sample translate to the same CDR3. V usage is TRDV1 and J usage is TRDJ1; TRDD3 agrees at 9 bases. V lost 2 bases and J lost 0; bases outside the gene matches: 10. There are 18 residues in the CDR3. CDR1 and CDR2 (germline): TSWWSYY, QGS. CDR3 sequence (DNA): TGTGCTCTTGGGGAATTAGCCCCTGGGGGATTGTACACCGATAAACTCATCTTT. This sequence encodes CALGELAPGGLYTDKLIF.

This clone occurred a few times. The TCRdb record carries a much larger clone's protein, which differs from this DNA's translation at residue 12; a read error is the likely cause, and the protein listed here is the DNA translation. The chain joins TRDV1 to TRDJ1, with TRDD3 matching over 10 bases. The length of the CDR3 is 17 residues. Trimming cost V 6 bases and J 14 bases; bases outside gene matches: 24. Germline-derived CDR1 and CDR2 are TSWWSYY and QGS. The CDR3 region is CALGLFRPYWGMTSIIF. The CDR3 region has the DNA TGTGCTCTTGGCCTATTCCGCCCATACTGGGGGATGACCAGTATAATCTTT.

This clone has a handful of counts. TCRdb's protein, taken from a much larger clone, differs from this DNA's translation at residue 8, likely owing to a read error; the protein displayed comes from the DNA. The chain recombines TRDV2 with TRDJ1; 8 positions agree with TRDD3. This CDR3 has 16 amino acids. The V gene end was trimmed by 4 bases and the J gene end by 0 bases; junction bases not matched to a gene: 9. The germline V gene encodes CDR1 GEAIGNYY and CDR2 EKD. In nucleotides, the CDR3 is TGTGCCTGTGAAACTGGGGGCCACAATTACACCGATAAACTCATCTTT. It encodes CACETGGHNYTDKLIF.

On this clone itself: Translating this DNA gives a protein that differs at residue 13 from the TCRdb one, which belongs to a much larger clone; a read error is likely, and the protein shown is this translation. The chain joins TRDV1 to TRDJ1, with a possible D match to TRDD2 (6 bases). This CDR3 region has 18 residues. The germline V gene encodes CDR1 TSWWSYY and CDR2 QGS. Trimming shortened V by 3 bases and J by 3 bases, and 23 bases separated the two germline ends. The CDR3 protein is CALGELRPSPVGSDKLIF. As DNA, the CDR3 is TGTGCTCTTGGGGAGTTAAGGCCTTCCCCCGTCGGGTCCGATAAACTCATCTTT.

There are a few counts of this clone. The protein TCRdb gives is from a much larger clone and does not agree with this DNA's translation at residue 3, likely a read error; the protein shown here comes from the DNA. The chain employs TRDV1 and TRDJ1; 8 nucleotides match TRDD3. CDR1 is TSWWSYY and CDR2 is QGS in the germline V gene. This CDR3 spans 20 amino acids. The CDR3: CAIGEPCQEGDIESPDKLIF. CDR3 coding DNA: TGTGCTATTGGGGAACCATGTCAGGAGGGGGATATAGAATCGCCCGATAAACTCATCTTT.

This clone was detected only a few times. TCRdb shows a much larger clone's protein in place of this DNA's translation, and the two differ at residue 12, likely through a read error; the protein shown is translated from the DNA. V is TRDV2 and J is TRDJ1, with TRDD3 identical over 12 bases. As TCRdb names no J gene, one was assigned here on the basis of a DNA match to germline. The CDR3 extends over 19 amino acids. CDR1 and CDR2 from the germline V gene are GEAIGNYY and EKD. The ends lost 0 bases at V and 1 base at J; junction bases unmatched: 11. The CDR3: CACDTEYWGIHSGTDKLIF. DNA for the CDR3: TGTGCCTGTGACACCGAGTACTGGGGGATACACTCGGGCACCGATAAACTCATCTTT.

About this clone: TCRdb's listed protein matches a much larger clone and diverges from this DNA's translation at residue 5, likely through a read error; the protein shown comes from the DNA. The gene calls are TRDV1 and TRDJ1, with 12 nucleotides matching TRDD3. The germline V gene has CDR1 TSWWSYY and CDR2 QGS. Trimming removed 5 bases from V and 0 bases from J; junction bases left unmatched: 10. CDR3 size: 18 residues. CDR3 loop: CALGYGSWGIRDTDKLIF. The CDR3 nucleotides are TGTGCTCTTGGGTACGGCTCCTGGGGGATACGAGACACCGATAAACTCATCTTT.

Regarding this clone: This sequence is one base from a far larger clone and is likely a read error. Other nucleotide sequences from this sample produce the same CDR3. The V and J genes are TRDV1 and TRDJ1; D is uncertain. The CDR3 has 14 amino acids. Germline V gene lookup returns CDR1 TSWWSYY and CDR2 QGS. The CDR3 DNA reads as TGTGCTCTTGGGGAACCAATTAGATCCGATAACCTCATCTTT. Translation gives CALGEPIRSDNLIF.

This clone appeared a few times. With only one base between it and a far larger clone, this is likely a read error. At the DNA level, this CDR3 is encoded by other sequences in the same sample as well. V gene TRDV2 combines with J gene TRDJ1; TRDD3 aligns across 12 bases. Here the J gene was assigned by germline matching of the DNA, as TCRdb has none. There are 22 residues in the CDR3. Looked up from germline, CDR1 is GEAIGNYY and CDR2 is EKD. Losses at the gene ends were 7 bases for V and 0 bases for J; bases not matched to a gene: 26. In DNA, the CDR3 is TGTGCCTGCGACCCAGGCGCCCTTACTGGGGGATACCCGAGACCTTACACCGATAAACTCATCTTT. Translation: CACDPGALTGGYPRPYTDKLIF.

As to this clone: The TCRdb protein comes from a much larger clone and disagrees with this DNA's translation at residue 7, likely due to a read error; the protein given here is derived from the DNA. The rearrangement links TRDV2 to TRDJ1, with D tentatively TRDD3 (5 bases). TCRdb is silent on the J gene; assignment here came from matching the DNA to germline. Germline CDR1 and CDR2: GEAIGNYY and EKD. This CDR3 region has 19 residues. V was clipped by 4 bases and J by 0 bases, with 26 bases between them. The CDR3 loop reads CACDALRDGFGSNTDKLIF. The CDR3 coding sequence is TGTGCCTGTGATGCCCTGCGGGATGGGTTTGGAAGTAACACCGATAAACTCATCTTT.

Worth noting for this clone: Since a far larger clone is one base different, this is likely a read error. This sample includes further DNA sequences coding for the same CDR3. This chain uses TRDV2 with TRDJ1; 11 positions agree with TRDD3. The J gene comes from matching the DNA to germline here; TCRdb lacks it. The CDR3 has 13 amino acids. Per the germline V gene, CDR1 is GEAIGNYY and CDR2 is EKD. V lost 1 base, J lost 8 bases, and 2 bases stayed unmatched. CDR3 nucleotide sequence: TGTGCCTGTGACACTCTGGGGGATACAAAACTCATCTTT. Protein product: CACDTLGDTKLIF.

Comments on this clone: Only one base separates this from a far larger clonotype, so it likely reflects a read error. Within the sample, other DNA sequences also encode this same CDR3. The V and J genes are TRDV3 and TRDJ1; the match to TRDD3 covers 12 bases. Germline CDR1 reads TVYSNPD; CDR2 reads GDNSRS (reference sequence). The CDR3 has 15 amino acids. The V and J ends lost 4 bases and 0 bases, in that order; junction bases with no gene match: 6. In DNA, the CDR3 is TGTGCCTCCTGGGGGATACGTACTAACACCGATAAACTCATCTTT. Protein product: CASWGIRTNTDKLIF.

With regard to this clone: The likely explanation is a read error, given a far larger clone one base away. The same CDR3 also results from other DNA sequences found in this sample. The chain combines TRDV1 with TRDJ1; possibly TRDD3 for D (5 bases). The J gene, not given by TCRdb, was assigned here from a germline match of the nucleotide sequence. Germline V CDR1 and CDR2: TSWWSYY, QGS. V gave up 5 bases and J gave up 2 bases, with 27 bases separating them. The CDR3 covers 19 residues. The CDR3 sequence: CALGSQGVATPLSTDKLIF. Written as DNA, the CDR3 is TGTGCTCTTGGGTCCCAGGGGGTGGCTACTCCCCTGTCTACCGATAAACTCATCTTT.

This clone appeared many times. This CDR3 is also generated by other DNA sequences in the sample. V gene TRDV1 combines with J gene TRDJ1; 13 nucleotides match TRDD3. The J gene is absent in TCRdb and was assigned here via DNA matching to germline. Germline CDR1 and CDR2: TSWWSYY and QGS. This CDR3 comprises 27 residues. The V gene end was trimmed by 0 bases and the J gene end by 7 bases; junction bases not matched to a gene: 38. CDR3 amino acids: CALGELPIPLTRPVETGLGDTPGKLIF. DNA for the CDR3: TGTGCTCTTGGGGAACTCCCAATCCCTTTAACGCGGCCGGTTGAAACAGGACTGGGGGATACGCCCGGTAAACTCATCTTT.

This clone was detected only a few times. The protein given by TCRdb reflects a much larger clone and differs at residue 16 from this DNA's translation, likely from a read error; the protein shown is the DNA's translation. The chain employs TRDV2 and TRDJ3, with 7 positions matching TRDD3. Germline CDR1 GEAIGNYY, CDR2 EKD. This CDR3 is 18 amino acids long. The CDR3 region is CACDTGDAHSWDTRQVFF. CDR3 nucleotide sequence: TGTGCCTGTGACACGGGGGATGCCCACTCCTGGGACACCCGACAGGTGTTTTTC.

With regard to this clone: TCRdb's entry gives the protein of a much larger clone, which mismatches this DNA's translation at residue 16, likely from a read error; the protein reported here is translated from the DNA. This chain joins TRDV2 and TRDJ1, with 9 bases identical to TRDD3. Assignment of the J gene here rests on matching the DNA to germline, because TCRdb gives none. Germline V CDR1 and CDR2: GEAIGNYY, EKD. With 3 bases clipped from V and 3 bases from J, the junction kept 31 bases outside the gene matches. The CDR3 totals 23 residues. The CDR3 sequence is CACDLRHLENLLGDTLRSDKLIF. In DNA form, the CDR3 reads TGTGCCTGTGACCTTCGCCATCTAGAGAATTTACTGGGGGACACACTCCGCTCCGATAAACTCATCTTT.

This clone has a handful of counts. The protein given by TCRdb reflects a much larger clone and differs at residue 18 from this DNA's translation, likely from a read error; the protein shown is the DNA's translation. This sequence joins TRDV1 and TRDJ1; TRDD2 agrees at 9 bases. The CDR3 has 28 amino acids. Germline V gene data show CDR1 as TSWWSYY and CDR2 as QGS. The ends lost 1 base at V and 0 bases at J; junction bases unmatched: 39. This CDR3 reads CALGEPLVPSYVPRNLRPGPPYTDKLIF. DNA of the CDR3: TGTGCTCTTGGGGAACCCCTGGTACCTTCCTACGTTCCCCGAAACCTCCGCCCGGGCCCTCCATACACCGATAAACTCATCTTT.

Only a few counts were recorded for this clone. It differs at one base from a far larger clone, so likely a read error. Other DNA sequences in the sample encode the same CDR3. As DNA, the CDR3 is TGTGCCTGTGACGCTGGGGGACACGATAAACTTATCTTT. Translation: CACDAGGHDKLIF. The V gene is TRDV2, but the J gene lacks a call; the table's D gene call, TRDD3, was not cross checked with the DNA. The CDR3 is made up of 13 amino acids. Germline V lookup: CDR1 GEAIGNYY, CDR2 EKD.

This clone has a handful of counts. The TCRdb protein comes from a much larger clone and disagrees with this DNA's translation at residue 3, likely due to a read error; the protein given here is derived from the DNA. The chain has TRDV1 and TRDJ1; D is perhaps TRDD2 (6 bases). The length of the CDR3 is 19 residues. Germline CDR1 is TSWWSYY and CDR2 is QGS. The CDR3 protein is CAIGSSFPGHPAHTDKLIF. The CDR3 coding sequence is TGTGCTATTGGATCTTCCTTCCCCGGTCATCCCGCCCACACCGATAAACTCATCTTT.

A few counts support this clone. TCRdb attributes to this sequence the protein of a much larger clone, which differs from the DNA translation at residue 10; a read error is likely, and the protein displayed is translated from the DNA. V gene TRDV2 combines with J gene TRDJ1; D is unresolved. No J segment appears in TCRdb, so it was assigned here by matching the sequence to germline. Trimming left V 0 bases short and J 3 bases short, with 22 bases between. This CDR3 is 18 amino acids long. Germline-derived CDR1 and CDR2 are GEAIGNYY and EKD. The CDR3 loop is CACDTVGTWRDGADKLIF. Here the CDR3 DNA reads TGTGCCTGTGACACCGTGGGTACCTGGAGGGACGGGGCCGATAAACTCATCTTT.